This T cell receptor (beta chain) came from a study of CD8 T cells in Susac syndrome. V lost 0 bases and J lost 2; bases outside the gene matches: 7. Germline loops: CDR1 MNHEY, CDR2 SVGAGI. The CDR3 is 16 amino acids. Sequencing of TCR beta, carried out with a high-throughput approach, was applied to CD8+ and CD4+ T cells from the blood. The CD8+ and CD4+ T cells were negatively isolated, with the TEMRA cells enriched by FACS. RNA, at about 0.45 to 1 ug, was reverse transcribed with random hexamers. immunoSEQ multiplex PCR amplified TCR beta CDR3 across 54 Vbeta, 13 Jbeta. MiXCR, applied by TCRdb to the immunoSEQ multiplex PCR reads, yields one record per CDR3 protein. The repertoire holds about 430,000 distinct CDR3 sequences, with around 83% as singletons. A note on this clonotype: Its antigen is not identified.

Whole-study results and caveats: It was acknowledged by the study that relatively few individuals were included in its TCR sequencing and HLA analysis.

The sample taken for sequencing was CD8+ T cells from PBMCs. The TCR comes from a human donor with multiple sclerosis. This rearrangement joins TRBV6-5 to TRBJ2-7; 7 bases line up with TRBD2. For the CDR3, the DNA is TGTGCCAGCAGTTACTCGAGCGGGGAGCTTGCCTACGAGCAGTACTTC. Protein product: CASSYSSGELAYEQYF.